These 14 T cell receptor beta chains were all obtained from the same sample, sequenced in a study of OX40 agonist ivuxolimab in advanced cancers. Data came from immunoSEQ multiplex PCR; TCRdb stores just in-frame clones and leaves some out. The sample has 71,000 or so clones, 80% seen once; the top ten hold about 8.2%. Sequenced here: CD4+ or CD8+ T cells sorted from blood, sampled in a trial of the OX40 agonist ivuxolimab. These receptors were collected from an adult with an advanced solid tumor such as melanoma, head and neck, liver or kidney cancer.

The chain joins TRBV19 to TRBJ2-7; 9 nucleotides line up with TRBD2. Germline CDR1 reads LNHDA; CDR2 reads SQIVND (reference sequence). This CDR3 has 18 amino acids. V lost 3 bases to trimming and J lost 3 bases; unmatched junction nucleotides: 15. CDR3 nucleotide sequence: TGTGCCAGTAGTATCGGCGGGGGGGGCCCTCGGTCTTTCTACGAGCAGTACGTC. Protein product: CASSIGGGGPRSFYEQYV.

The chain is built from TRBV29-1 and TRBJ2-5; perhaps TRBD1 as D (7 bases). Gene TRBJ2-7 matches the end of the DNA better, so the J call may be wrong. The CDR3 contains 12 residues. Per germline, CDR1 SQVTM and CDR2 ANQGSEA. CDR3: CSVRDSWYEQYF. In nucleotides, the CDR3 is TGCAGCGTGCGGGACAGTTGGTACGAGCAGTACTTC.

The gene calls are TRBV14 and TRBJ2-7, with TRBD1 identical over 12 bases. The CDR3 spans 14 residues. CDR1 is SGHDN and CDR2 is FVKESK in the germline V gene. V was pared by 6 bases and J by 7 bases, with 7 bases of the junction left unmatched. For the CDR3, the DNA is TGTGCCAGCAGTACGGGACAGGGGGCGCGAGAGCAGTACTTC. Protein product: CASSTGQGAREQYF.

The V and J genes are TRBV30 and TRBJ1-1; tentatively, D is TRBD1 (5 bases). From germline, CDR1 is GTSNPN and CDR2 SVGIG (reference sequence). Trimming removed 1 base at V and 1 base at J, with 13 bases between. The CDR3 covers 15 residues. DNA for the CDR3: TGTGCCTGGAGTGCTCTTCGGGGGTCGAACACTGAAGCTTTCTTT. It codes for CAWSALRGSNTEAFF. Variable domain in full (rest from reference TRBV30 and TRBJ1-1): SQTIHQWPATLVQPVGSPLSLECTVEGTSNPNLYWYRQAAGRGLQLLFYSVGIGQISSEVPQNLSASRPQDRQFILSSKKLLLSDSGFYLCAWSALRGSNTEAFFGQGTRLTVV.

This chain links TRBV6-7 with TRBJ1-6; D is unresolved. TRBV6-7 is placed among ORFs of uncertain function. Trimming removed 4 bases at V and 2 bases at J, with 18 bases between. The CDR3 covers 18 residues. CDR3 sequence: CASSFRRPVLAYNSPLHF. CDR3 DNA sequence: TGTGCCAGCAGTTTCCGACGGCCCGTATTGGCCTATAATTCACCCCTCCACTTT.

As DNA, the CDR3 is TGTGCCAGCAGCCCTACGGACGGGGGCTATGGCTACACCTTC. Protein product: CASSPTDGGYGYTF. The V and J genes are TRBV11-2 and TRBJ1-2, with TRBD1 as a possible D gene (5 bases). There are 14 residues in the CDR3. V was cut by 5 bases and J by 4 bases, with 14 bases left in between. CDR1 and CDR2 (germline): SGHAT, FQNNGV.

The rearrangement uses TRBV7-2 and TRBJ2-1; TRBD1 agrees at 8 bases. Germline V gives CDR1 SGHTA, CDR2 FQGNSA. The length of the CDR3 is 14 residues. Trimming cost V 8 bases and J 6 bases; bases outside gene matches: 9. The CDR3 DNA is TGTGCCAGCCGCGTCAGGACAGGGAGCAATGAGCAGTTCTTC. Protein: CASRVRTGSNEQFF.

The sample holds one count of this clone. The chain couples TRBV11-2 to TRBJ2-2; D is unresolved. V lost 3 bases and J lost 8, with 4 bases in between. This CDR3 comprises 11 residues. Per germline, CDR1 SGHAT and CDR2 FQNNGV. This CDR3 is CASSFAGELFF. The DNA for the CDR3 is TGTGCCAGCAGCTTCGCTGGGGAGCTGTTTTTT. Full variable domain (outside the CDR3, taken from reference TRBV11-2 and TRBJ2-2): EAGVAQSPRYKIIEKRQSVAFWCNPISGHATLYWYQQILGQGPKLLIQFQNNGVVDDSQLPKDRFSAERLKGVDSTLKIQPAKLEDSAVYLCASSFAGELFFGEGSRLTVL.

The chain has TRBV13 and TRBJ1-1; perhaps TRBD1 as D (6 bases). Germline V lookup: CDR1 PRHDT, CDR2 FYEKMQ (reference sequence). The V end lost 0 bases, the J end lost 0 bases, and 11 bases lay between the germline ends. The CDR3 loop spans 16 amino acids. CDR3 sequence: CASSLGAGGLNTEAFF. The CDR3 DNA sequence: TGTGCCAGCAGCTTAGGCGCGGGGGGGCTGAACACTGAAGCTTTCTTT.

The V gene is TRBV12-5, the J gene TRBJ2-1; TRBD2 agrees at 15 bases. J gave up 4 bases and V 5 bases, and 6 bases lay outside the gene matches. The CDR3 is 17 amino acids. Germline V CDR1 and CDR2: LGHNT, FRNRAP. CDR3 in DNA: TGTGCTAGTGGTCCTCGGACTAGCGGGGGGGCATACAATGAGCAGTTCTTC. This encodes CASGPRTSGGAYNEQFF.

This sequence joins TRBV2 and TRBJ1-2; TRBD1 might be the D (6 bases). This CDR3 contains 12 residues. Trimming cost V 8 bases and J 2 bases, with 9 bases left between them. Germline lookup yields CDR1 SNHLY and CDR2 FYNNEI. CDR3 amino acids: CASGTQNYGYTF. The CDR3, as DNA: TGTGCCAGCGGGACACAAAACTATGGCTACACCTTC.

The chain links TRBV5-4 to TRBJ1-2, with D possibly TRBD1 on 6 matching bases. CDR1 is SGHNT and CDR2 is YYREEE in the germline V gene (reference sequence). Trimming pared 4 bases from V and 6 bases from J, leaving 16 bases between. CDR3 size: 14 residues. CDR3 protein: CASSPFTEGDGYTF. CDR3 DNA sequence: TGTGCCAGCAGCCCCTTTACGGAGGGGGATGGCTACACCTTC.

There are a few counts of this clone. This chain uses TRBV10-3 with TRBJ2-5, with D maybe TRBD1 (7 bases). Trimming pared 9 bases from V and 1 base from J, leaving 12 bases between. The CDR3 has 13 amino acids. Germline CDR1 reads ENHRY; CDR2 reads SYGVKD. CDR3 DNA sequence: TGTGCCATGCGGGGACAGATCCAAGAGACCCAGTACTTC. Translated: CAMRGQIQETQYF.

The rearrangement uses TRBV7-8 and TRBJ2-1; 10 nucleotides align to TRBD2. The germline V gene has CDR1 SGHVS and CDR2 FQNEAQ. V lost 5 bases, J lost 3 bases, and 13 bases stayed unmatched. The CDR3 is 18 amino acids. This chain's CDR3 is CASSPTLAGVTFYNEQFF. CDR3 nucleotide sequence: TGTGCCAGCAGCCCGACTCTAGCGGGAGTGACATTCTACAATGAGCAGTTCTTC. Using reference TRBV7-8 and TRBJ2-1 for the parts outside the CDR3, the full variable domain is GAGVSQSPRYKVAKRGQDVALRCDPISGHVSLFWYQQALGQGPEFLTYFQNEAQLDKSGLPSDRFFAERPEGSVSTLKIQRTQQEDSAVYLCASSPTLAGVTFYNEQFFGPGTRLTVL.